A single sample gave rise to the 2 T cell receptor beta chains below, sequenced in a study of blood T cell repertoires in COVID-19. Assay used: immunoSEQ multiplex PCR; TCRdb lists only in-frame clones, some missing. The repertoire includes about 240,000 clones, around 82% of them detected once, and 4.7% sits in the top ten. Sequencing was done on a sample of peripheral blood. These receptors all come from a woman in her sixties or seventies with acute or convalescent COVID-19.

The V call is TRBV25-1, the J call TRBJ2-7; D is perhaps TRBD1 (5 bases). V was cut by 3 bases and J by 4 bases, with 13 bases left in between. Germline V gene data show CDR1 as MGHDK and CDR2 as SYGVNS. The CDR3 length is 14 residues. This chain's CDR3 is CASSDDRYLYEQYF. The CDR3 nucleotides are TGTGCCAGCAGTGATGACAGATACCTATACGAGCAGTACTTC.

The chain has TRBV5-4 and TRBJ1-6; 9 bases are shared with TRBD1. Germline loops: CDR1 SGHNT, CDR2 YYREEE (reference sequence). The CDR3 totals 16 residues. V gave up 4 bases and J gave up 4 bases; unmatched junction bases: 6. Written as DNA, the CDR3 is TGTGCCAGCAGCACCCAACAGGGGGCTTATAATTCACCCCTCCACTTT. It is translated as CASSTQQGAYNSPLHF.